What follows are 9 T cell receptor beta chains derived from one specimen sequenced in a study of molecular identifiers for immune sequencing clone quantification. TCRdb itself ran the PCR reads through MiXCR, one entry per CDR3 protein. This repertoire shows about 640,000 distinct CDR3 sequences, 15% to 20% found once; its top ten account for 0.85% to 0.9%. The sample was naive CD8+ T cells from blood, with Jurkat cell RNA spiked in. Subset defined: FACS-sorted CD8+CD4-CCR7+CD45RA+ naive T cells. These receptors all stem from a human donor in good health. Some libraries in this study had Jurkat cell RNA spiked in.

In the case of this clonotype: Being one base from a much bigger clone, this may be a read error. The gene calls are TRBV12-3 or TRBV12-4 and TRBJ1-5, with D maybe TRBD1 (6 bases). V lost 7 bases and J 3 bases, leaving 13 bases between the germline ends. This CDR3 is built from 14 residues. CDR3 in amino acids: CASTNRDPNQPQHF. The CDR3 region has the DNA TGTGCCAGCACGAACAGGGATCCCAATCAGCCCCAGCATTTT.

For this clonotype: The missing conserved phenylalanine or tryptophan at the end of this CDR3 makes a read error likely. The CDR3 spells CASSFVKTGNTIYS. CDR3 in DNA: TGTGCCAGCAGTTTCGTGAAGACTGGAAACACCATATATTCT. The chain couples TRBV28 to TRBJ1-3; D is ambiguous. The CDR3 runs 14 residues. CDR1 is MDHEN and CDR2 is SYDVKM in the germline V gene. Trimming cost V 3 bases and J 2 bases, with 8 bases left between them.

This clonotype was counted between two and nine times. This sequence joins TRBV20-1 and TRBJ1-5; no clear D gene. Trimming stripped 3 bases from V and 1 base from J, with 13 bases between. There are 15 residues in the CDR3. Germline V lookup: CDR1 DFQATT, CDR2 SNEGSKA (reference sequence). CDR3 coding DNA: TGCAGTGCTAGTGACCCATATGGGAGCAATCAGCCCCAGCATTTT. Translation: CSASDPYGSNQPQHF.

This clonotype was counted many times. The chain combines TRBV6-2 or TRBV6-3 with TRBJ2-7, with 10 bases identical to TRBD2. The trim removed 4 bases at V and 2 bases at J, leaving 5 bases unmatched. The CDR3 is 15 residues long. Germline lookup yields CDR1 MNHEY and CDR2 SVGEGT. The CDR3: CASSSGLAGAYEQYF. CDR3 sequence (DNA): TGTGCCAGCAGTTCTGGTCTAGCGGGGGCCTACGAGCAGTACTTC.

This clonotype was counted ten times or more. The chain is built from TRBV5-6 and TRBJ1-2; tentatively, D is TRBD1 (5 bases). Germline loops: CDR1 SGHDT, CDR2 YYEEEE. The CDR3 is 15 amino acids. With 2 bases removed from V and 4 bases from J, the gap between germline ends came to 15 bases. CDR3 loop: CASSFPTDRTYGYTF. The CDR3 DNA follows: TGTGCCAGCAGCTTCCCGACTGACAGAACCTATGGCTACACCTTC.

This clonotype was counted many times. This chain links TRBV6-1 with TRBJ1-5; 7 nucleotides align to TRBD1. V shed 1 base and J 12 bases; nucleotides not matched to a gene: 3. Germline CDR1 MNHNS, CDR2 SASEGT. The CDR3 covers 12 residues. The CDR3 DNA sequence: TGTGCCAGCAGTGAAGGGGGACAGTACCAGCATTTT. Translation: CASSEGGQYQHF.

There are many counts of this clonotype. J is TRBJ2-7 and V is TRBV29-1, with D maybe TRBD2 (6 bases). The CDR3 has 12 residues. Between the trimmed V and J ends, which lost 4 bases and 3 bases, there was a span of 10 bases. Looked up from germline, CDR1 is SQVTM and CDR2 is ANQGSEA. The DNA of the CDR3 is TGCAGCGTTGTGACTAGTGTCTACGAGCAGTACTTC. Protein product: CSVVTSVYEQYF.

This chain links TRBV7-9 with TRBJ1-2; D unresolved. CDR3 length equals 17 residues. Per the germline V gene, CDR1 is SEHNR and CDR2 is FQNEAQ (reference sequence). V lost 4 bases and J lost 2, with 20 bases in between. CDR3 nucleotide sequence: TGTGCCAGCAGCTCCAATTCGGTTCCAGCTCAGAACTATGGCTACACCTTC. Its protein is CASSSNSVPAQNYGYTF.

This clonotype appeared many times. The V gene is TRBV28, the J gene TRBJ2-7; a possible D gene is TRBD2 (6 bases). Trimming pared 5 bases from V and 7 bases from J, leaving 21 bases between. The CDR3 length is 15 residues. Germline assignment: CDR1 MDHEN and CDR2 SYDVKM. The CDR3 region has the DNA TGTGCCAGCAGTAGCTTGAGCGGGCTCCCCCTTGAGCAGTACTTC. Translating gives CASSSLSGLPLEQYF.